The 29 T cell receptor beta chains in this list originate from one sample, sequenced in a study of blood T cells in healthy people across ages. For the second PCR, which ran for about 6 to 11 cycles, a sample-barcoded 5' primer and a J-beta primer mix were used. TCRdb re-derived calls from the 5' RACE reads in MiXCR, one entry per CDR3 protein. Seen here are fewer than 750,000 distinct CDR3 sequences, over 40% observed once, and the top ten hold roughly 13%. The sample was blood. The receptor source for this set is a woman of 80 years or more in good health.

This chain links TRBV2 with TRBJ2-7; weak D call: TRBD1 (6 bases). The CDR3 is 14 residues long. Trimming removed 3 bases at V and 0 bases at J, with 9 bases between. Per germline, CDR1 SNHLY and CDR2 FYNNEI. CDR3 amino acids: CASSDPQGSYEQYF. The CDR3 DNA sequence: TGTGCCAGCAGTGACCCACAGGGCTCCTACGAGCAGTACTTC.

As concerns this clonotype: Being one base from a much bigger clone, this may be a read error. CDR3: CASSLAGARGTDTQYF. The CDR3 DNA follows: TGTGCCAGCAGCTTAGCGGGGGCTCGGGGCACAGATACGCAGTATTTT. This chain uses TRBV7-2 with TRBJ2-3; a possible D gene is TRBD1 (6 bases). The CDR3 covers 16 residues. The V end lost 0 bases, the J end lost 1 base, and 11 bases lay between the germline ends. CDR1 and CDR2 from the germline V gene are SGHTA and FQGNSA.

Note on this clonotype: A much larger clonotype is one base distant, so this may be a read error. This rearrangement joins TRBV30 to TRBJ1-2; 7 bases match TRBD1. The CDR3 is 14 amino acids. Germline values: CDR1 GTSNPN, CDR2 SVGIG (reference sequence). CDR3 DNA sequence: TGTGCCTGGAGTAGGGACAGAGCTAACGATGGCTACACCTTC. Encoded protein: CAWSRDRANDGYTF.

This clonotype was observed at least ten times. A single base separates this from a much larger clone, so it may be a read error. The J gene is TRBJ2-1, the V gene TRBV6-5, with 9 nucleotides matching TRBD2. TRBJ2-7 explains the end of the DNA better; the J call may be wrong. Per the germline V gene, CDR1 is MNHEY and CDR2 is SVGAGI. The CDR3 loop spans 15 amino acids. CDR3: CASSYRSSGNNEQYF. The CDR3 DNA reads TGTGCCAGCAGTTACCGGTCTAGCGGGAACAATGAGCAGTACTTC.

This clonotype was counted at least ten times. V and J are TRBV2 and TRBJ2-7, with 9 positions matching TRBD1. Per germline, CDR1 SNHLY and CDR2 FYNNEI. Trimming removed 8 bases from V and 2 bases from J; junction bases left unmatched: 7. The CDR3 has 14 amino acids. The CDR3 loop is CASVKGQGAYEQYF. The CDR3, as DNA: TGTGCCAGCGTAAAGGGACAGGGAGCCTACGAGCAGTACTTC.

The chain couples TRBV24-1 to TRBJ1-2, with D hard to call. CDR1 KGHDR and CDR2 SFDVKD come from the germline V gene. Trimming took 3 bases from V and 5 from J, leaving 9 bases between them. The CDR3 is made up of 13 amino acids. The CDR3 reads CATSDPVEYGYTF. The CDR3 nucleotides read TGTGCCACCAGTGATCCAGTGGAGTATGGCTACACCTTC.

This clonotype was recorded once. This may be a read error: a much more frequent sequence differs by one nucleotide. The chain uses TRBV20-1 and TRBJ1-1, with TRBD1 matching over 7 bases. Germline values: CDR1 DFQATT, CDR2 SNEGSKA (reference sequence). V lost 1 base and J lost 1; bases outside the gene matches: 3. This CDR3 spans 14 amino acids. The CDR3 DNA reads TGCAGTGCTAGAGCCAGGACAGGGAACACTGAAGCTTTCTTT. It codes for CSARARTGNTEAFF.

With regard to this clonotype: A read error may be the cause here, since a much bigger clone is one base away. DNA for the CDR3: TGCAGTGCCCTCAAGCGGGAGAGCTCCCACAATGAGCAGTTCTTC. Translating it yields CSALKRESSHNEQFF. The rearrangement joins TRBV20-1 to TRBJ2-1; 8 nucleotides align to TRBD2. CDR1 is DFQATT and CDR2 is SNEGSKA in the germline V gene (reference sequence). The CDR3 contains 15 residues.

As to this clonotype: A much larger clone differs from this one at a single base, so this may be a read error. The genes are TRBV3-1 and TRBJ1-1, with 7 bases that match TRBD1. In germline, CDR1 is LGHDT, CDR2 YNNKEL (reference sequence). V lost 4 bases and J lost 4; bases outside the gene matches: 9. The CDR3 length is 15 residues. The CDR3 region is CASSPLGTASTEAFF. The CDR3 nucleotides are TGTGCCAGCAGCCCACTCGGGACAGCGAGCACTGAAGCTTTCTTT.

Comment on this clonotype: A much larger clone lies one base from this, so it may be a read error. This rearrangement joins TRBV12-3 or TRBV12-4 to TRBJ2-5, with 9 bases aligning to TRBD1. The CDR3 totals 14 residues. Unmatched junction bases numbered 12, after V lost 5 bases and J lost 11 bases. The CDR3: CASSPGTGLNEQYF. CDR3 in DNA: TGTGCCAGCAGTCCCGGGACAGGGCTGAATGAGCAGTACTTC.

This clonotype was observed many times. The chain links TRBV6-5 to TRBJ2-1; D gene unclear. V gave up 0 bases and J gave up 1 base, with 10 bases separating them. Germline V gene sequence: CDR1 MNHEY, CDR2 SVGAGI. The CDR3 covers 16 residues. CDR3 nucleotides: TGTGCCAGCAGTTACTCCGACGGATTATCCTACAATGAGCAGTTCTTC. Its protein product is CASSYSDGLSYNEQFF.

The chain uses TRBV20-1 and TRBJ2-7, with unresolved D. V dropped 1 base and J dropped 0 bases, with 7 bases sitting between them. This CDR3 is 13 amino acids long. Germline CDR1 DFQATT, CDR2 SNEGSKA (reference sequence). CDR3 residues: CSARGVSSYEQYF. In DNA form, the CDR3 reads TGCAGTGCTAGAGGGGTGTCCTCCTACGAGCAGTACTTC.

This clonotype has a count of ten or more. The CDR3 is CASSLEVTGPSNYGYTF. CDR3 sequence (DNA): TGTGCCAGCAGCTTAGAGGTGACAGGCCCTTCTAACTATGGCTACACCTTC. The genes are TRBV7-2 and TRBJ1-2, with D perhaps TRBD1 (6 bases). The CDR3 is 17 amino acids. The germline CDR1 and CDR2 sequences are SGHTA and FQGNSA. Between the trimmed V and J ends, which lost 1 base and 0 bases, there was a span of 15 bases.

CDR3 in DNA: TGTGCCAGCAGTCCGGTTAGGGGGGGCCATGGATATGGCTACACCTTC. It specifies CASSPVRGGHGYGYTF. V gene TRBV28 combines with J gene TRBJ1-2; D is perhaps TRBD1 (6 bases). The CDR3 contains 16 residues. Germline V lookup: CDR1 MDHEN, CDR2 SYDVKM. Trimming pared 5 bases from V and 5 bases from J, leaving 21 bases between.

For the CDR3, the DNA is TGCGCCAGCAGCTTGGATGGGGCAGGGAACTACGAGCAGTACTTC. Its protein is CASSLDGAGNYEQYF. This rearrangement joins TRBV5-1 to TRBJ2-7; D is perhaps TRBD1 (5 bases). Germline values: CDR1 SGHRS, CDR2 YFSETQ. Trimming cost V 0 bases and J 3 bases, with 13 bases left between them. The CDR3 runs 15 residues.

DNA for the CDR3: TGTGCCAGCACCCTTAGACGGGGGAGCACAGATACGCAGTATTTT. It specifies CASTLRRGSTDTQYF. This chain joins TRBV28 and TRBJ2-3; weak D call: TRBD2 (6 bases). Germline lookup yields CDR1 MDHEN and CDR2 SYDVKM. Trimming left V 7 bases short and J 0 bases short, with 14 bases between. The length of the CDR3 is 15 residues.

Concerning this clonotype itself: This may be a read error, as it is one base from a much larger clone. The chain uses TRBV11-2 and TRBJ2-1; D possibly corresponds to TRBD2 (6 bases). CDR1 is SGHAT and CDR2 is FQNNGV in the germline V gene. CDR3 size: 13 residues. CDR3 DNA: TGTGCCGGCAGCTTAGTAACGCGGGGACAGCAGTTCTTC. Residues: CAGSLVTRGQQFF. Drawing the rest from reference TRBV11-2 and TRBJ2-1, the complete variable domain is EAGVAQSPRYKIIEKRQSVAFWCNPISGHATLYWYQQILGQGPKLLIQFQNNGVVDDSQLPKDRFSAERLKGVDSTLKIQPAKLEDSAVYLCAGSLVTRGQQFFGPGTRLTVL.

The CDR3 sequence: CASSLFRGEGDEQYF. CDR3 sequence (DNA): TGTGCCAGCAGCTTATTCAGGGGTGAAGGGGACGAGCAGTACTTC. This chain uses TRBV11-1 with TRBJ2-5; maybe TRBD1 (6 bases). The DNA end favors TRBJ2-7, so the J call may be wrong. This CDR3 region has 15 residues. The V gene's germline CDR1 is SGHAT and CDR2 FQDESV (reference sequence).

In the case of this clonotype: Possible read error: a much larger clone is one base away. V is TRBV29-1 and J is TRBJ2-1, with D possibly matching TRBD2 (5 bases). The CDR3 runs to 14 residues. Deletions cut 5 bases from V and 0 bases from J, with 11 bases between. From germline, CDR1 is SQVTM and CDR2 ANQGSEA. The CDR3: CSVRRETSYNEQFF. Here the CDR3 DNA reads TGCAGCGTTAGACGGGAAACCTCCTACAATGAGCAGTTCTTC.

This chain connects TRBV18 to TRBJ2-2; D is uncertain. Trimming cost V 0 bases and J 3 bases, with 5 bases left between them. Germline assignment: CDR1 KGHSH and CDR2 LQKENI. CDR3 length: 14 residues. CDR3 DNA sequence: TGTGCCAGCTCACCACCAACGGACACCGGGGAGCTGTTTTTT. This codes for CASSPPTDTGELFF.

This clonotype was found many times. The CDR3 region is CASSQGLAGEKTQYF. The CDR3 bases are TGTGCCAGCAGCCAGGGACTAGCGGGGGAGAAGACCCAGTACTTC. The rearrangement joins TRBV7-2 to TRBJ2-5, with TRBD2 matching 14 bases. V gave up 5 bases and J gave up 6 bases; unmatched junction bases: 5. Germline lookup yields CDR1 SGHTA and CDR2 FQGNSA. The CDR3 is 15 amino acids.

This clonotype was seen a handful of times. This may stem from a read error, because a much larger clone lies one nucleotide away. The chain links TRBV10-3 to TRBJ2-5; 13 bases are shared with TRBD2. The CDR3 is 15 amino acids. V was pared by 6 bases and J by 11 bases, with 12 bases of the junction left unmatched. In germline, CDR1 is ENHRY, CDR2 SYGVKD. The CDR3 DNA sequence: TGTGCCATCAGCTCACTAGCGGGGGGGCTCAATGAGCAGTACTTC. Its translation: CAISSLAGGLNEQYF.

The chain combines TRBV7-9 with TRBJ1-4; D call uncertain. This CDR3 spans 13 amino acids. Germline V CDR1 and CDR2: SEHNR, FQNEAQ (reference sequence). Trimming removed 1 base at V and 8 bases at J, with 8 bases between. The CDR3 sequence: CASSLGVTEKLFF. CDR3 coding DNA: TGTGCCAGCAGCTTAGGTGTCACCGAAAAACTGTTTTTT.

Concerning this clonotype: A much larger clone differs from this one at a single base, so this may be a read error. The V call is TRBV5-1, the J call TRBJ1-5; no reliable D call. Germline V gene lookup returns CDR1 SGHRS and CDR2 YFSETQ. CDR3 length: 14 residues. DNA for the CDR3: TGCGCCAGCAGCTTGGGCGGAACCAATCGGCCCCAGCATTTT. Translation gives CASSLGGTNRPQHF.

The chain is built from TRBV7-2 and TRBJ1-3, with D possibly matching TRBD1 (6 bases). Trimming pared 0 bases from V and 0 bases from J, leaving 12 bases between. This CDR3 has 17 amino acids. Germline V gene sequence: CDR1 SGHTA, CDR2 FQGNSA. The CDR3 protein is CASSLAPGGYSGNTIYF. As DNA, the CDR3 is TGTGCCAGCAGCTTAGCCCCGGGGGGCTACTCTGGAAACACCATATATTTT.

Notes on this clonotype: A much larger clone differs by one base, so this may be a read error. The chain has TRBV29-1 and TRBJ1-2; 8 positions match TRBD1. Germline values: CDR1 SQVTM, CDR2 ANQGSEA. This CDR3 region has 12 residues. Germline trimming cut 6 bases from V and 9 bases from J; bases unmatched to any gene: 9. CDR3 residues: CSVWTGSGSYTF. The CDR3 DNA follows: TGCAGCGTCTGGACAGGGTCAGGGAGCTACACCTTC. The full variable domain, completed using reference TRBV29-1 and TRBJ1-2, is SAVISQKPSRDICQRGTSLTIQCQVDSQVTMMFWYRQQPGQSLTLIATANQGSEATYESGFVIDKFPISRPNLTFSTLTVSNMSPEDSSIYLCSVWTGSGSYTFGSGTRLTVV.

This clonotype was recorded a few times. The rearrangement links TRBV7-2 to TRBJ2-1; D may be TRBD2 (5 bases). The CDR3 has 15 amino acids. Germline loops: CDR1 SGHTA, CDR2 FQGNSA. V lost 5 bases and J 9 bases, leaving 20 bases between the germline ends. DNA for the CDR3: TGTGCCAGCAGCACCACGACTAACGTGAGGGTTGAGCAGTTCTTC. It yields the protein CASSTTTNVRVEQFF.

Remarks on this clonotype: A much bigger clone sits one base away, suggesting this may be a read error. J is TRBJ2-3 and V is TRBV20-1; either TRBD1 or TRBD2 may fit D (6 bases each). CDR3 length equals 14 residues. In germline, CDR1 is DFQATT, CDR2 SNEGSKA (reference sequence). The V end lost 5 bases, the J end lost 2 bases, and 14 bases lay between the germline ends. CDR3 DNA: TGCAGTGCTGGGGGGCGTGTCCTCACAGATACGCAGTATTTT. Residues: CSAGGRVLTDTQYF.

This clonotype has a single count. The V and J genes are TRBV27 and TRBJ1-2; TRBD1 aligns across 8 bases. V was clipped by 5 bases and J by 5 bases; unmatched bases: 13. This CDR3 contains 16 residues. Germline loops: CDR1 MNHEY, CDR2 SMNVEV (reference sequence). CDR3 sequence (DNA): TGTGCCAGCAGTCCCTACGGGAGACAGGGGCAATATGGCTACACCTTC. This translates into CASSPYGRQGQYGYTF.